The 9 T cell receptor beta chains listed next were all sequenced from one sample in a study of blood T cell repertoires in COVID-19. The assay was immunoSEQ multiplex PCR, and TCRdb's table has in-frame clones only and misses some. The table shows roughly 200,000 clones, with around 75% occurring only once. Material: peripheral blood. These TCRs come from a woman between 35 and 50 years old with COVID-19, enrolled during active disease.

This chain joins TRBV4-1 and TRBJ1-1; TRBD1 matches at 11 bases. CDR3 length equals 16 residues. Germline V gene data show CDR1 as MGHRA and CDR2 as YSYEKL. The V segment lost 0 bases and the J segment 4 bases; nucleotides outside the gene matches: 4. The DNA for the CDR3 is TGCGCCAGCAGCCAAGATTACGGGACAGGGGGCACTGAAGCTTTCTTT. Translating gives CASSQDYGTGGTEAFF.

This clone was seen just once. V gene TRBV29-1 combines with J gene TRBJ2-1, with a possible D match to TRBD1 (5 bases). The germline CDR1 and CDR2 sequences are SQVTM and ANQGSEA. V was shortened by 2 bases and J by 4 bases, with 9 bases between the two germline ends. The CDR3 runs to 13 residues. CDR3 in DNA: TGCAGCGTTGAAAAGGACACATACAATGAGCAGTTCTTC. Translation gives CSVEKDTYNEQFF.

V and J are TRBV11-2 and TRBJ1-2, with unresolved D. Trimming removed 3 bases at V and 4 bases at J, with 12 bases between. Germline CDR1 and CDR2: SGHAT and FQNNGV. This CDR3 has 14 amino acids. CDR3 sequence: CASSFLGSSYGYTF. The CDR3 bases are TGTGCCAGCAGCTTTCTAGGCAGCTCCTATGGCTACACCTTC. Drawing the rest from reference TRBV11-2 and TRBJ1-2, the complete variable domain is EAGVAQSPRYKIIEKRQSVAFWCNPISGHATLYWYQQILGQGPKLLIQFQNNGVVDDSQLPKDRFSAERLKGVDSTLKIQPAKLEDSAVYLCASSFLGSSYGYTFGSGTRLTVV.

The rearrangement joins TRBV27 to TRBJ1-2, with 10 bases aligning to TRBD1. Germline assignment: CDR1 MNHEY and CDR2 SMNVEV (reference sequence). After removal of 3 bases from V and 8 bases from J, the junction contained 9 bases not matched to a gene. This CDR3 spans 15 amino acids. Here the CDR3 reads CASSFLRDRGRGYTF. The CDR3 region has the DNA TGTGCCAGCAGTTTTCTTCGGGACAGGGGAAGGGGCTACACCTTC.

The genes are TRBV7-2 and TRBJ1-6, with TRBD1 matching over 7 bases. This CDR3 region has 15 residues. The germline V gene has CDR1 SGHTA and CDR2 FQGNSA. The ends lost 1 base at V and 8 bases at J; junction bases unmatched: 5. The CDR3 DNA reads as TGTGCCAGCAGCTTAGGAGGGGGCAGAGATTCACCCCTCCACTTT. Its translation: CASSLGGGRDSPLHF.

The genes are TRBV6-5 and TRBJ2-7; TRBD2 matches at 13 bases. Trimming cost V 8 bases and J 5 bases; bases outside gene matches: 12. This CDR3 has 16 residues. The germline V gene encodes CDR1 MNHEY and CDR2 SVGAGI. DNA for the CDR3: TGTGCCAGCGGTTTGGTGACTAGCGGGAGGTGGGACGAGCAGTACTTC. This encodes CASGLVTSGRWDEQYF.

This sequence joins TRBV5-1 and TRBJ1-5; TRBD1 aligns across 8 bases. After removal of 1 base from V and 3 bases from J, the junction contained 3 bases not matched to a gene. Germline lookup yields CDR1 SGHRS and CDR2 YFSETQ. This CDR3 is built from 15 residues. DNA for the CDR3: TGCGCCAGCAGCTTGTGGACAGGGCCCAATCAGCCCCAGCATTTT. This codes for CASSLWTGPNQPQHF.

The J gene is TRBJ1-2, the V gene TRBV6-5, with 7 bases matching TRBD1. CDR1 and CDR2 (germline): MNHEY, SVGAGI. Germline trimming cut 5 bases from V and 4 bases from J; bases unmatched to any gene: 7. The CDR3 totals 14 residues. CDR3 amino acids: CASSKDRFFYGYTF. CDR3 sequence (DNA): TGTGCCAGCAGTAAGGACAGGTTCTTCTATGGCTACACCTTC.

V gene TRBV21-1 combines with J gene TRBJ2-1; the tabulated D call, TRBD2, remains unverified against the DNA. TRBV21-1 is termed a pseudogene. The CDR3 spans 15 residues. CDR3 region: CASRELAGNYNEQFF. CDR3 coding DNA: TGTGCCAGCAGGGAACTAGCGGGGAACTACAATGAGCAGTTCTTC.